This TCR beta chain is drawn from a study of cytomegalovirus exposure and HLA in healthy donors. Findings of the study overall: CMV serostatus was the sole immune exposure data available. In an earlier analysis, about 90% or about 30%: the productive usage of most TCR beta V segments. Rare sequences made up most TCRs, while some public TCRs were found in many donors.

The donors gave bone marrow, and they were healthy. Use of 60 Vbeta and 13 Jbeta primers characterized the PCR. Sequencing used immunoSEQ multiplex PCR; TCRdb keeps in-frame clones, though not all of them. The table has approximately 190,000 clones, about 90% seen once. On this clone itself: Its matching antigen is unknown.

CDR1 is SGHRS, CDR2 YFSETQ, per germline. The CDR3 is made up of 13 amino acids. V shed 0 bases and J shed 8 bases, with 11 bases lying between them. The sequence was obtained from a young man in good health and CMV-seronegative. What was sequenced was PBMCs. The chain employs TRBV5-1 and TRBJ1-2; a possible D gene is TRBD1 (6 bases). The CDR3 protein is CASSLEDRQGYTF. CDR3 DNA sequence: TGCGCCAGCAGCTTGGAGGACAGACAGGGCTACACCTTC. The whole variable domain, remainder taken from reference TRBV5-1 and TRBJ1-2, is KAGVTQTPRYLIKTRGQQVTLSCSPISGHRSVSWYQQTPGQGLQFLFEYFSETQRNKGNFPGRFSGRQFSNSRSEMNVSTLELGDSALYLCASSLEDRQGYTFGSGTRLTVV.